A single sample gave rise to the 8 T cell receptor beta chains below, sequenced in a study of blood T cells in healthy people across ages. Then a second PCR, running roughly 7 to 11 cycles, was carried out with a sample-barcoded 5' primer and a J-beta primer mix. TCRdb itself ran the 5' RACE reads through MiXCR, one entry per CDR3 protein. The sample consists of approximately 1.5 million distinct CDR3 sequences, 42% of them appearing once. The sequencing sample was made of blood. These receptors originate from a woman between 18 and 29 years old in good health.

The CDR3 region is CASSSKAYEQYF. The CDR3 DNA sequence: TGCGCCAGCAGCTCCAAGGCCTACGAGCAGTACTTC. The gene calls are TRBV5-1 and TRBJ2-7; D not resolved. This CDR3 is 12 amino acids long. Germline V gene lookup returns CDR1 SGHRS and CDR2 YFSETQ. V lost 3 bases and J lost 2, with 6 bases in between.

V and J are TRBV2 and TRBJ1-2; possibly TRBD1 for D (6 bases). V lost 5 bases, J lost 3 bases, and 13 bases lay in between. This CDR3 contains 14 residues. Germline V gene data show CDR1 as SNHLY and CDR2 as FYNNEI. CDR3 sequence reads: CASSHDRTYYGYTF. The CDR3, as DNA: TGTGCCAGCAGTCACGACAGGACATACTATGGCTACACCTTC.

The chain carries TRBV27 and TRBJ2-3, with TRBD2 identical over 9 bases. The trim removed 6 bases at V and 1 base at J, leaving 5 bases unmatched. Germline V lookup: CDR1 MNHEY, CDR2 SMNVEV (reference sequence). The CDR3 covers 15 residues. CDR3 sequence: CASRKAGGRTDTQYF. Written as DNA, the CDR3 is TGTGCCAGCAGAAAAGCGGGGGGACGCACAGATACGCAGTATTTT.

The CDR3 sequence: CASSFGFASTDTQYF. In nucleotides, the CDR3 is TGTGCCAGCAGCTTCGGGTTCGCGTCCACAGATACGCAGTATTTT. The chain combines TRBV7-2 with TRBJ2-3, with D unclear. There are 15 residues in the CDR3. V shed 3 bases and J shed 2 bases, with 12 bases lying between them. Germline V gene data show CDR1 as SGHTA and CDR2 as FQGNSA.

This clonotype was detected a few times. This chain uses TRBV11-2 with TRBJ2-7; TRBD1 matches 10 bases. The CDR3 extends over 17 amino acids. Germline-derived CDR1 and CDR2 are SGHAT and FQNNGV. V lost 5 bases to trimming and J lost 1 base; unmatched junction nucleotides: 11. The CDR3 nucleotides read TGTGCCAGCAGCACTCCACGGGACAGGGGCCTGTCCTACGAGCAGTACTTC. Translating gives CASSTPRDRGLSYEQYF. Full variable domain (outside the CDR3, taken from reference TRBV11-2 and TRBJ2-7): EAGVAQSPRYKIIEKRQSVAFWCNPISGHATLYWYQQILGQGPKLLIQFQNNGVVDDSQLPKDRFSAERLKGVDSTLKIQPAKLEDSAVYLCASSTPRDRGLSYEQYFGPGTRLTVT.

The gene calls are TRBV6-5 and TRBJ2-2; D perhaps matches TRBD1 (8 bases). The germline CDR1 and CDR2 sequences are MNHEY and SVGAGI. Trimming left V 4 bases short and J 6 bases short, with 18 bases between. The CDR3 extends over 16 amino acids. In DNA form, the CDR3 reads TGTGCCAGCAGTTTAGCAGGACAGGGAGGGGCCGGGGAGCTGTTTTTT. Amino acids: CASSLAGQGGAGELFF.

This chain joins TRBV4-1 and TRBJ1-2, with a weak D call TRBD1 (6 bases). Trimming pared 5 bases from V and 3 bases from J, leaving 13 bases between. CDR1 is MGHRA and CDR2 is YSYEKL in the germline V gene. This CDR3 region has 14 residues. The CDR3 DNA sequence: TGCGCCAGCAGCGAGAAGGGGGGAGACTATGGCTACACCTTC. Amino acids: CASSEKGGDYGYTF.

For this clonotype: A junction boundary mismatches the germline segment, possibly from a read error. V is TRBV19 and J is TRBJ2-7; 9 bases line up with TRBD1. Germline CDR1 reads LNHDA; CDR2 reads SQIVND (reference sequence). The CDR3 covers 15 residues. The CDR3 bases are TGTGCCAGTAGGATAGGGACAGGGCTTCCCTACGAGCAGTACTTC. Translated: CASRIGTGLPYEQYF. Looking up the rest from reference TRBV19 and TRBJ2-7 gives the full variable domain: DGGITQSPKYLFRKEGQNVTLSCEQNLNHDAMYWYRQDPGQGLRLIYYSQIVNDFQKGDIAEGYSVSREKKESFPLTVTSAQKNPTAFYLCASRIGTGLPYEQYFGPGTRLTVT.